Listed below are T cell receptor beta chains from one sample, sequenced in a study of blood T cell repertoires in COVID-19. The assay was immunoSEQ multiplex PCR, and TCRdb's table has in-frame clones only and misses some. The profile shows about 110,000 clones, about 85% of them singletons. Sample: peripheral blood. Receptors were obtained from a human donor in a cohort sampled during active COVID-19. Both conserved end residues are part of each CDR3. A D gene is named only where the DNA matches it firmly. Clone size appears in some rows only: once, few, many, or a class for an expanded clone.

>-|TRBD1|17|TRBV5-1|TRBJ2-7
TGCGCCAGCAGCTTGGCCCGAGGGACAGGGGGAACCTACGAGCAGTACTTC
CASSLARGTGGTYEQYF
>-|-|11|TRBV7-2|TRBJ2-7
TGTGCCAGCAGCTCCGCCTACGAGCAGTACTTC
CASSSAYEQYF
>-|-|13|TRBV19|TRBJ1-2
TGTGCCAGTAGTACCACAGGGTGGGATGGCTACACCTTC
CASSTTGWDGYTF
>once|TRBD1|15|TRBV6-5|TRBJ1-3
TGTGCCAGCAGTTACGGCAGGGGGTCTGGAAACACCATATATTTT
CASSYGRGSGNTIYF
>once|-|12|TRBV10-2|TRBJ2-1
TGCGCCAGCAAGCGCGGGGTTAGTGAGCAGTTCTTC
CASKRGVSEQFF
>once|-|12|TRBV2|TRBJ2-1
TGTGCCAGCAGTACCCAGTACAATGAGCAGTTCTTC
CASSTQYNEQFF
>-|-|16|TRBV5-1|TRBJ2-2
TGCGCCAGCAGCGGACCGGGACATACGAACACCGGGGAGCTGTTTTTT
CASSGPGHTNTGELFF
>-|TRBD2|13|TRBV28|TRBJ2-3
TGTGCCAGCAGTTTGCGGGAGCCAGATACGCAGTATTTT
CASSLREPDTQYF
>-|-|15|TRBV4-2|TRBJ2-5
TGTGCCAGCAGCCAAGATTGTCTAACGGAAGAGACCCAGTACTTC
CASSQDCLTEETQYF
>-|-|11|TRBV6-5|TRBJ1-1
TGTGCCAGCAGTTACGAGTCAGGCGCTTTCTTT
CASSYESGAFF
>once|TRBD1|16|TRBV5-1|TRBJ1-4
TGCGCCAGCAGCTTGTCGGGACAGGGGGCGGGTGAAAAACTGTTTTTT
CASSLSGQGAGEKLFF